This T cell receptor (beta chain) was identified during a study of post-analysis software for immune sequencing data (dated by TCRdb to the mid-2010s). Turning to the overall study: Disease courses on record covered relapsing-remitting, secondary progressive and progressive-relapsing multiple sclerosis, though some patients had no subtype annotation. The multiple sclerosis patient repertoires were compared with about a dozen previously published healthy control repertoires from donors aged roughly 6 to 25 years. A subset of samples was prepared in parallel using single-end sample barcoding, then pooled and co-amplified after Illumina adapter ligation. Overall results and qualifications from the work: Direct clustering with F measure revealed strong co-clustering of samples prepared in the same batch, which led to a batch-effect correction. Normalized Chao1 diversity was significantly lower in multiple sclerosis patients than controls, suggesting substantial peripheral T-cell clonal expansion. The control group was slightly older than the multiple sclerosis patient group. Patients showed significantly higher frequencies than controls for roughly five TRBV segments, among them TRBV5-6, TRBV5-1 and TRBV20-1.

To demonstrate the VDJtools post-analysis software, the study profiled TCR beta repertoires from the peripheral blood of 10 to 15 young patients with multiple sclerosis. The patients with multiple sclerosis were children and adolescents between roughly 6 and 15 years of age. CDR3 length: 11 amino acids, cysteine to phenylalanine. Just the 33-base CDR3 DNA is kept, in frame starting at base 1. V was cut back by 3 bases and J by 5 bases, leaving a gap of 2 bases between them. The germline V gene sets CDR1 to MDHEN and CDR2 to SYDVKM. Libraries were prepared through PCR. The instrument was an Illumina HiSeq 2500. To reduce PCR and sequencing biases, unique molecular identifiers were incorporated into the TCR beta cDNA libraries. Some 500,000 cDNA molecules were obtained per 1 to 10 million input T cells, so each molecule approximated one T cell. The patient libraries were prepared and sequenced using the same protocol as the earlier healthy control dataset. Samples belonging to the same batch were prepared together, multiplexed and sequenced on a shared HiSeq lane. In the original analysis: Raw barcoded reads were processed with MIGEC, and single-read molecular identifier groups were discarded before consensus assembly and CDR3 extraction. Clonotype tables were post-analysed with VDJtools, normalizing diversity by down-sampling all datasets to the smallest sample size. To correct batch-related cross-sample contamination, repertoire overlap clustering matched CDR3 amino acid sequences but not nucleotide sequences. TCRdb handled the public reads itself, with Q25 trimming in fastp and clone calling in MiXCR, and kept productive beta chains. Every distinct CDR3 protein forms one entry, paired with its most common genes and DNA. The V and J calls were determined by TCRdb, not by the authors. A total of about 770,000 distinct CDR3 sequences appear in this sample, more than 45% of them only once. Roughly 5% of the sample is held by the ten biggest clonotypes.

Comments on this clonotype: Its antigen is currently not known. Per-base quality was not reported, and no clone a single base away is much larger than it.

The sequencing sample was made of blood. The sequence is built from TRBV28 and TRBJ1-5; too little of a D gene remains to name it. The TCR was taken from a girl under 18 with multiple sclerosis. The CDR3 reads CASSFDQPQHF. The DNA reads TGTGCCAGCAGTTTTGATCAGCCCCAGCATTTT. Reference TRBV28 and TRBJ1-5 genes cover what lies past the CDR3, so the full variable domain is DVKVTQSSRYLVKRTGEKVFLECVQDMDHENMFWYRQDPGLGLRLIYFSYDVKMKEKGDIPEGYSVSREKKERFSLILESASTNQTSMYLCASSFDQPQHFGDGTRLSIL.